Below are 29 T cell receptor beta chains sequenced from a single sample in a study of OX40 agonist ivuxolimab in advanced cancers. Sequenced by immunoSEQ multiplex PCR; TCRdb stores in-frame clones only, minus some. The sample holds under 35,000 clones, roughly 80% seen once. Sequenced here: CD4+ or CD8+ T cells sorted from blood, sampled in a trial of the OX40 agonist ivuxolimab. Source of these receptors: an adult with an advanced solid tumor such as melanoma, head and neck, liver or kidney cancer.

This chain joins TRBV2 and TRBJ2-3; possible D gene TRBD1, 6 bases. V lost 7 bases to trimming and J lost 1 base, with 9 bases between them. CDR1 is SNHLY, CDR2 FYNNEI, per germline. The CDR3 has 13 residues. The CDR3 spells CASNRQGTDTQYF. The CDR3 coding sequence is TGTGCCAGCAATAGACAGGGCACAGATACGCAGTATTTT.

V usage is TRBV7-9 and J usage is TRBJ2-1; 7 bases fit TRBD2. V trimming: 4 bases; J trimming: 9 bases; junction bases outside the gene matches: 18. The CDR3 extends over 17 amino acids. Germline CDR1 reads SEHNR; CDR2 reads FQNEAQ (reference sequence). The CDR3 bases are TGTGCCAGCAGCTCACGAAGACGGGAGGCCCCTACTGGTGAGCAGTTCTTC. Protein sequence: CASSSRRREAPTGEQFF.

The CDR3 DNA sequence: TGTGCCAGTAGTATGGGCCTAGCGGGAGGGGAGACCCAGTACTTC. As protein: CASSMGLAGGETQYF. V gene TRBV19 combines with J gene TRBJ2-5; TRBD2 agrees at 12 bases. Trimming removed 3 bases from V and 5 bases from J; junction bases left unmatched: 4. This CDR3 spans 15 amino acids. Germline assignment: CDR1 LNHDA and CDR2 SQIVND (reference sequence).

The chain couples TRBV6-1 to TRBJ1-5; the D gene is possibly TRBD1 (6 bases). With 4 bases removed from V and 6 bases from J, the gap between germline ends came to 19 bases. CDR1 is MNHNS and CDR2 is SASEGT in the germline V gene. This CDR3 has 16 amino acids. CDR3 amino acids: CASSGQGRVYGQPQHF. In DNA, the CDR3 is TGTGCCAGCAGTGGCCAGGGGCGGGTGTACGGTCAGCCCCAGCATTTT.

The rearrangement joins TRBV28 to TRBJ1-1; unclear D gene. Per germline, CDR1 MDHEN and CDR2 SYDVKM. V was trimmed by 3 bases and J by 4 bases, leaving 9 bases between them. The CDR3 loop spans 13 amino acids. The CDR3 protein is CASSLKDSTEAFF. CDR3 nucleotide sequence: TGTGCCAGCAGTTTGAAGGATTCCACTGAAGCTTTCTTT.

The chain is built from TRBV5-1 and TRBJ2-3; 7 bases align to TRBD2. V lost 3 bases to trimming and J lost 2 bases; unmatched junction nucleotides: 9. CDR3 length: 16 amino acids. Germline V gene data show CDR1 as SGHRS and CDR2 as YFSETQ. CDR3 in amino acids: CASSSKLAPTTDTQYF. CDR3 bases: TGCGCCAGCAGCTCAAAACTAGCGCCCACCACAGATACGCAGTATTTT.

J is TRBJ2-5 and V is TRBV6-6, with D tentatively TRBD1 or TRBD2 (5 bases each). Trimming removed 4 bases from V and 7 bases from J, with 13 bases in between. Germline V CDR1 and CDR2: MNHNY, SVGAGI (reference sequence). The CDR3 is 13 residues long. For the CDR3, the DNA is TGTGCCAGCAGTTCGGGGACCGCGCGGACCCAGTACTTC. Amino acids: CASSSGTARTQYF.

This sequence joins TRBV6-1 and TRBJ2-1, with 12 positions matching TRBD1. With V trimmed by 7 bases and J by 6 bases, 7 bases remained unmatched. From germline, CDR1 is MNHNS and CDR2 SASEGT. This CDR3 spans 15 amino acids. The CDR3 DNA follows: TGTGCCAGCACTCTAACGGGACAGGGGGCCAATGAGCAGTTCTTC. This codes for CASTLTGQGANEQFF.

J is TRBJ2-7 and V is TRBV5-1; a weak D match, TRBD2 (5 bases). V was clipped by 4 bases and J by 1 base, with 9 bases between them. Per the germline V gene, CDR1 is SGHRS and CDR2 is YFSETQ. This CDR3 has 13 amino acids. CDR3 nucleotides: TGCGCCAGCAGCGTCTCGGGATCCTACGAGCAGTACTTC. Its protein product is CASSVSGSYEQYF. The entire variable domain, with the rest obtained from reference TRBV5-1 and TRBJ2-7, is as follows: KAGVTQTPRYLIKTRGQQVTLSCSPISGHRSVSWYQQTPGQGLQFLFEYFSETQRNKGNFPGRFSGRQFSNSRSEMNVSTLELGDSALYLCASSVSGSYEQYFGPGTRLTVT.

Remarks on this clone: The junction does not match germline at one end; this may be a read error. The chain recombines TRBV29-1 with TRBJ2-5; either TRBD1 or TRBD2 may supply D (5 bases each). The CDR3 sequence is 14 residues long. Per germline, CDR1 SQVTM and CDR2 ANQGSEA. The CDR3 DNA is TGCAGCGGGGAGTTGGGGACGAGTCAAGGGACCCAGTACTTC. Translation: CSGELGTSQGTQYF.

V and J are TRBV19 and TRBJ2-6; D ambiguous. Germline V gives CDR1 LNHDA, CDR2 SQIVND (reference sequence). The CDR3 extends over 15 amino acids. The germline V and J ends were trimmed by 6 bases and 1 base, with 10 bases remaining between them. CDR3 region: CASRPVGSGANVLTF. CDR3 coding DNA: TGTGCCAGTAGGCCCGTGGGGTCTGGGGCCAACGTCCTGACTTTC.

Only one count was recorded for this clone. This rearrangement joins TRBV5-5 to TRBJ2-7; D not certain. The CDR3 sequence is 15 residues long. Germline CDR1 reads SGHKS; CDR2 reads YYEKEE (reference sequence). V lost 4 bases and J 0 bases, leaving 14 bases between the germline ends. The CDR3, as DNA: TGTGCCAGCAGCCCCGCGGCAGGCTTCTCCTACGAGCAGTACTTC. It codes for CASSPAAGFSYEQYF.

This clone was counted between two and nine times. The V call is TRBV6-4, the J call TRBJ1-2, with D tentatively TRBD1 (6 bases). Trimming removed 6 bases from V and 1 base from J, with 12 bases in between. Germline lookup yields CDR1 MRHNA and CDR2 SNTAGT. CDR3 length: 14 amino acids. DNA of the CDR3: TGTGCCAGCAGCCAGGGGCTTGGTAACTATGGCTACACCTTC. Translation: CASSQGLGNYGYTF.

The V and J genes are TRBV5-4 and TRBJ2-3, with 8 bases that match TRBD2. CDR1 and CDR2 (germline): SGHNT, YYREEE (reference sequence). Trimming took 4 bases from V and 2 from J; bases not matched to a gene: 9. There are 16 residues in the CDR3. The CDR3 spells CASSLSGGPSTDTQYF. CDR3 sequence (DNA): TGTGCCAGCAGCCTGAGCGGGGGACCTTCCACAGATACGCAGTATTTT.

The chain combines TRBV2 with TRBJ2-2, with D perhaps matching TRBD1 (6 bases). V was pared by 10 bases and J by 1 base, with 10 bases between. The CDR3 is 13 amino acids. Germline CDR1 reads SNHLY; CDR2 reads FYNNEI. The CDR3 loop reads CATKGQNTGELFF. CDR3 sequence (DNA): TGTGCCACCAAGGGACAGAACACCGGGGAGCTGTTTTTT. The variable domain in full, with the rest retrieved from reference TRBV2 and TRBJ2-2, is EPEVTQTPSHQVTQMGQEVILRCVPISNHLYFYWYRQILGQKVEFLVSFYNNEISEKSEIFDDQFSVERPDGSNFTLKIRSTKLEDSAMYFCATKGQNTGELFFGEGSRLTVL.

This chain connects TRBV5-1 to TRBJ2-3, with 9 bases fitting TRBD2. V gave up 0 bases and J gave up 3 bases; unmatched junction bases: 11. Germline CDR1 SGHRS, CDR2 YFSETQ. The CDR3 covers 18 residues. The CDR3 spells CASSLGAAGGLKTDTQYF. The CDR3 DNA follows: TGCGCCAGCAGCTTGGGAGCTGCGGGGGGGCTGAAGACAGATACGCAGTATTTT.

V and J are TRBV5-1 and TRBJ2-7; unclear D gene. CDR1 SGHRS and CDR2 YFSETQ come from the germline V gene. The length of the CDR3 is 14 residues. V lost 4 bases, J lost 7 bases, and 18 bases lay in between. This CDR3 reads CASSGSSFYGEQYF. In DNA form, the CDR3 reads TGCGCCAGCAGCGGCTCGTCTTTCTACGGGGAGCAGTACTTC.

The chain uses TRBV5-5 and TRBJ2-2; the D call may be TRBD1 or TRBD2 (6 bases each). V was trimmed by 1 base and J by 6 bases, leaving 7 bases between them. CDR3 size: 13 residues. The germline CDR1 and CDR2 sequences are SGHKS and YYEKEE (reference sequence). The CDR3 here is CASSLRGPGELFF. Here the CDR3 DNA reads TGTGCCAGCAGCTTGCGGGGGCCCGGGGAGCTGTTTTTT.

The chain has TRBV9 and TRBJ2-5; the D gene is possibly TRBD2 (6 bases). Near its end, the DNA agrees better with TRBJ2-7, so the J call may be wrong. Germline CDR1 is SGDLS and CDR2 is YYNGEE. This CDR3 region has 13 residues. The CDR3 here is CASSDGTAYEQYF. In DNA, the CDR3 is TGTGCCAGCAGCGACGGGACTGCCTACGAGCAGTACTTC.

V is TRBV11-2 and J is TRBJ2-5; no reliable D call. Trimming shortened V by 0 bases and J by 5 bases, and 16 bases separated the two germline ends. CDR1 and CDR2 (germline): SGHAT, FQNNGV. The CDR3 runs to 16 residues. Here the CDR3 DNA reads TGTGCCAGCAGCTTAGACGGTGTCGGCTTAATCGAGACCCAGTACTTC. This gives the protein CASSLDGVGLIETQYF. Together with reference TRBV11-2 and TRBJ2-5, the CDR3 gives the full variable domain: EAGVAQSPRYKIIEKRQSVAFWCNPISGHATLYWYQQILGQGPKLLIQFQNNGVVDDSQLPKDRFSAERLKGVDSTLKIQPAKLEDSAVYLCASSLDGVGLIETQYFGPGTRLLVL.

The chain combines TRBV6-5 with TRBJ2-7; D is unresolved. This CDR3 has 12 residues. Trimming removed 4 bases from V and 1 base from J, with 5 bases in between. Germline CDR1 is MNHEY and CDR2 is SVGAGI. CDR3 residues: CASSSQSYEQYF. The CDR3 DNA sequence: TGTGCCAGCAGTTCTCAGTCCTACGAGCAGTACTTC.

A single count supports this clone. V is TRBV5-8 and J is TRBJ2-7; 8 positions match TRBD1. Looked up from germline, CDR1 is SGHTS and CDR2 is YDEGEE. The junction had 17 bases not matched to a gene; V was cut back by 3 bases and J by 6 bases. This CDR3 contains 17 residues. The CDR3 sequence: CASSWRGPRQGLGEQYF. The CDR3 bases are TGTGCCAGCAGCTGGAGGGGCCCACGACAGGGGTTGGGCGAGCAGTACTTC.

The rearrangement uses TRBV19 and TRBJ2-7; a weak D match, TRBD2 (5 bases). The ends were cut back, 5 bases at V and 1 base at J, with 9 bases in the middle. Germline V gives CDR1 LNHDA, CDR2 SQIVND (reference sequence). This CDR3 has 13 amino acids. This CDR3 is CASSEGRSYEQYF. The CDR3 region has the DNA TGTGCCAGTAGTGAGGGCAGATCCTACGAGCAGTACTTC.

The J gene is TRBJ1-5, the V gene TRBV6-1; 7 bases match TRBD1. CDR3 length: 14 amino acids. The germline V gene has CDR1 MNHNS and CDR2 SASEGT. V shed 6 bases and J 2 bases; nucleotides not matched to a gene: 4. CDR3 residues: CASSPTGGNQPQHF. In DNA form, the CDR3 reads TGTGCCAGCAGCCCAACAGGGGGCAATCAGCCCCAGCATTTT.

The J gene is TRBJ2-2, the V gene TRBV7-9, with TRBD1 matching 12 bases. Germline V lookup: CDR1 SEHNR, CDR2 FQNEAQ (reference sequence). CDR3 length: 18 residues. The trim removed 5 bases at V and 3 bases at J, leaving 10 bases unmatched. The CDR3 is CASSRDRGLSSDTGELFF. The CDR3 nucleotides read TGTGCCAGCAGCCGGGACAGGGGGCTCTCGAGCGACACCGGGGAGCTGTTTTTT.

This clone was detected only once. The rearrangement uses TRBV4-2 and TRBJ1-3, with D possibly being TRBD1 (6 bases). Germline CDR1 and CDR2: LGHNA and YNFKEQ. The CDR3 runs 15 residues. The ends were cut back, 0 bases at V and 4 bases at J, with 10 bases in the middle. The CDR3, as DNA: TGTGCCAGCAGCCAAGATGGACAGTCCGGAAACACCATATATTTT. Its protein is CASSQDGQSGNTIYF.

This sequence joins TRBV6-1 and TRBJ1-5, with no clear D. V lost 7 bases, J lost 0 bases, and 7 bases lay in between. The germline V gene has CDR1 MNHNS and CDR2 SASEGT. This CDR3 region has 13 residues. The CDR3 DNA reads as TGTGCCAGCATGGTCGATAGCAATCAGCCCCAGCATTTT. Translated, it gives CASMVDSNQPQHF.

The chain employs TRBV11-1 and TRBJ2-1; 11 bases line up with TRBD2. Germline V lookup: CDR1 SGHAT, CDR2 FQDESV (reference sequence). CDR3 size: 15 residues. Trimming at V came to 1 base and at J to 10 bases, leaving 6 bases not matched to a gene. DNA of the CDR3: TGTGCCAGCAGCTTAGTAGCGGGAGGGCCGAAAGAGCAGTTCTTC. Residues: CASSLVAGGPKEQFF. The entire variable domain, with the rest obtained from reference TRBV11-1 and TRBJ2-1, is as follows: EAEVAQSPRYKITEKSQAVAFWCDPISGHATLYWYRQILGQGPELLVQFQDESVVDDSQLPKDRFSAERLKGVDSTLKIQPAELGDSAMYLCASSLVAGGPKEQFFGPGTRLTVL.

CDR3 residues: CSGGGGARDTQYF. The CDR3 DNA follows: TGCAGCGGCGGCGGGGGGGCAAGAGATACGCAGTATTTT. This chain links TRBV29-1 with TRBJ2-3; 9 nucleotides agree with TRBD2. V gave up 7 bases and J gave up 5 bases; unmatched junction bases: 7. CDR3 length: 13 amino acids. Germline CDR1 reads SQVTM; CDR2 reads ANQGSEA.